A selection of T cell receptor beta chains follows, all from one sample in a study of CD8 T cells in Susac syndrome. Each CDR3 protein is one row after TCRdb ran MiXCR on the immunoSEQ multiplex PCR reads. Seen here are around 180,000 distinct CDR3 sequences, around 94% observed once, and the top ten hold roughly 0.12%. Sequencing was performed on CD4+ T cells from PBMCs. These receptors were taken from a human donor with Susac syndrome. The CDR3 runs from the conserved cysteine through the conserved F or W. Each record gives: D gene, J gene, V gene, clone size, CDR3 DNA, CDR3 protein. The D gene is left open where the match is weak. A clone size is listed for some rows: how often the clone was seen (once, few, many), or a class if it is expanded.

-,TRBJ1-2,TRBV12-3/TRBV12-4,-,TGTGCCAGCAGTTTAAGCGGAGGGGGCTATGGCTACACCTTC,CASSLSGGGYGYTF
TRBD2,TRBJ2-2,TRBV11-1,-,TGTGCCAGCAGCTTAGCGTCGGGACTAGCGGGGGGCCGGTCGGGGACCGGGGAGCTGTTTTTT,CASSLASGLAGGRSGTGELFF
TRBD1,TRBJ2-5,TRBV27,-,TGTGCCAGCAGTCCTTCTTGGACAGGGCGAGAGACCCAGTACTTC,CASSPSWTGRETQYF
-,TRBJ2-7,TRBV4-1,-,TGCGCCAGCAGCCGTTCCTCCGGACTCCCAACCTACGAGCAGTACTTC,CASSRSSGLPTYEQYF
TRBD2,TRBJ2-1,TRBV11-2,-,TGTGCCAGCAGCCAGGACGGGGGGTGGGAGTTCTTC,CASSQDGGWEFF
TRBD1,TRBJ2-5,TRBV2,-,TGTGCCAGCAGTGTGGGTGGAACAGGGGGCAGAGGAGAGACCCAGTACTTC,CASSVGGTGGRGETQYF
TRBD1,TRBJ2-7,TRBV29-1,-,TGCAGCGTTGATGTCACAGGGGGCAACGAGCAGTACTTC,CSVDVTGGNEQYF
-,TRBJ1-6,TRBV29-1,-,TGCAGCGTTTCGGCAGGGCCTAATTCACCCCTCCACTTT,CSVSAGPNSPLHF
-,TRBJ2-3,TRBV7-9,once,TGTGCCAGCAGCTTAGGGCCTCTGGGATACACAGATACGCAGTATTTT,CASSLGPLGYTDTQYF
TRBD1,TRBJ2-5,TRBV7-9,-,TGTGCCAGCAGCCCTCACATTGCCAGGGGGCATGAGACCCAGTACTTC,CASSPHIARGHETQYF
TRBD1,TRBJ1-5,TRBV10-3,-,TGTGCCATCAGTGTCCAGGGGGGCAATCAGCCCCAGCATTTT,CAISVQGGNQPQHF
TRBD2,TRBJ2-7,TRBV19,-,TGTGCCAGCACCTCCGGGGGGGCCGGCATGGATGACGAGCAGTACTTC,CASTSGGAGMDDEQYF
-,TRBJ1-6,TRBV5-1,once,TGCGCCAGTCAACAGGGTTACGGATCACCCCTCCACTTT,CASQQGYGSPLHF
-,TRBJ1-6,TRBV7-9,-,TGTGCCAGCAGCCCCTTCCGTCGGGATTCACCCCTCCACTTT,CASSPFRRDSPLHF
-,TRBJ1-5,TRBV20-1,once,TGCAGTGCTAGAGAAACGGGCAGCCGTACGAGCCAGCCCCAGCATTTT,CSARETGSRTSQPQHF
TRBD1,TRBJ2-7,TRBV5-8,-,TGTGCCAGCAGCCCCCCGGGCAGGGGGTACTACGAGCAGTACTTC,CASSPPGRGYYEQYF
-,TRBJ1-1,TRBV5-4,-,TGTGCCAGCAGCCGGGACGGGATCACTGAAGCTTTCTTT,CASSRDGITEAFF
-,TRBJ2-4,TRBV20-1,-,TGCAGTGTTACACCGCCCGGTGGAGTCCGTAGGAACATTCAGTACTTC,CSVTPPGGVRRNIQYF
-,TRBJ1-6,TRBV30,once,TGTGCCTGGAGTGACACGGGAAATTCACCCCTCCACTTT,CAWSDTGNSPLHF
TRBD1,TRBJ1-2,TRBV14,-,TGTGCCAGCAGCCCTTGGACAGGGAGGGATGACTATGGCTACACCTTC,CASSPWTGRDDYGYTF
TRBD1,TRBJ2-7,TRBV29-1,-,TGCAGCGTTGAAGGGGACAGGGGGTCCTACGAGCAGTACTTC,CSVEGDRGSYEQYF
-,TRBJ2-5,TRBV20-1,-,TGCAGTGCTAGGTTCCTACAGGGAGGAGAAGAGACCCAGTACTTC,CSARFLQGGEETQYF
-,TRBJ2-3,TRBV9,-,TGTGCCAGCAGCGCAGATTACACAGATACGCAGTATTTT,CASSADYTDTQYF
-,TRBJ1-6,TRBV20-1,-,TGCAGTGCTAGGCTAGATTATAATTCACCCCTCCACTTT,CSARLDYNSPLHF
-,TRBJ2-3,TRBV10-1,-,TGCGCCAGCAGGCCGGAAGATACGCAGTATTTT,CASRPEDTQYF
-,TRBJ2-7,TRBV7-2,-,TGTGCCAGCAGCCCAGGGATCGAGCAGTACTTC,CASSPGIEQYF
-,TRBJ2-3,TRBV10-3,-,TGTGCCATCAGTGAGTCCACAGATACGCAGTATTTT,CAISESTDTQYF
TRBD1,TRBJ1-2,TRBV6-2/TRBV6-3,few,TGTGCCAGCAGCAGGGACAGCTATGGCTACACCTTC,CASSRDSYGYTF
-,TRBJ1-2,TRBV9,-,TGTGCCAGCGGCAGGGACCCGTATGGCTACACCTTC,CASGRDPYGYTF
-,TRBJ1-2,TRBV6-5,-,TGTGCCTCTTGGGGTCGGTTCTGGGGCTACACCTTC,CASWGRFWGYTF
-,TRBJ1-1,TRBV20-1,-,TGCAGTGCTTTAGGACGGTTGAACACTGAAGCTTTCTTT,CSALGRLNTEAFF
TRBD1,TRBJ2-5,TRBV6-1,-,TGTGCCAGCAGGAGGGGGACAGGGGGGGGTGAAGAGACCCAGTACTTC,CASRRGTGGGEETQYF
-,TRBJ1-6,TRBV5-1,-,TGCGCCAGCAGCTCGCCCGGGGAGTCACCCCTCCACTTT,CASSSPGESPLHF
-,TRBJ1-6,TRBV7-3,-,TGTGCCAGCAGCTTACGAGCGAGGGCACCCCTCCACTTT,CASSLRARAPLHF
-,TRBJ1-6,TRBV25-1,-,TGTGCCAGCAGTGATCACCGACATGGGGATTCACCCCTCCACTTT,CASSDHRHGDSPLHF